Below are 10 T cell receptor beta chains sequenced from a single sample in a study of T cells in Graves' hyperthyroidism and ophthalmopathy. RNA transcripts were the template for amplifying TCR beta CDR3 regions. HTBI primers were the set used in a first-round RT-PCR of the TCR CDR3. TCRdb re-called the multiplex PCR reads with MiXCR, one entry per CDR3 protein. Of 750,000 to 900,000 distinct CDR3 sequences listed, about 38% are singletons. Sequenced input: blood. The receptor source for this set is a man between 18 and 35 years old with Graves' hyperthyroidism.

Points on this clonotype: Since no conserved phenylalanine or tryptophan closes the CDR3, a read error is the likely cause. It is unclear where the CDR3 begins or ends on the DNA, so no DNA is shown, and the CDR3 is as TCRdb lists it. The V and J genes are TRBV15 and TRBJ1-6; the table names TRBD1, a call not compared with the DNA. Germline V lookup: CDR1 LNHNV, CDR2 YYDKDF (reference sequence). Counting both end residues, the CDR3 totals 11 amino acids. The CDR3 loop reads CATSSRATPLP.

The genes are TRBV7-3 and TRBJ2-7; a weak D match, TRBD2 (5 bases). Germline assignment: CDR1 SGHTA and CDR2 FQGTGA. CDR3 length equals 16 residues. Trimming removed 3 bases at V and 2 bases at J, with 17 bases between. The CDR3 spells CASSLAPPAGPYEQYF. In DNA, the CDR3 is TGTGCCAGCAGCTTGGCCCCCCCGGCGGGCCCCTACGAGCAGTACTTC.

The chain has TRBV6-1 and TRBJ1-2; 7 bases are shared with TRBD1. The CDR3 spans 13 residues. Germline trimming cut 6 bases from V and 8 bases from J; bases unmatched to any gene: 9. The germline CDR1 and CDR2 sequences are MNHNS and SASEGT. DNA of the CDR3: TGTGCCAGCAGCAAGGAAAGGGGGCGCGGCTACACCTTC. Residues: CASSKERGRGYTF.

A few counts support this clonotype. This clone may be a read error of a much larger clone one base away. The rearrangement links TRBV7-2 to TRBJ1-5; D is undetermined. V was cut by 2 bases and J by 2 bases, with 13 bases left in between. Germline CDR1 is SGHTA and CDR2 is FQGNSA. The CDR3 covers 16 residues. CDR3 in amino acids: CASSLSEFVRNQPQHF. The CDR3 nucleotides read TGTGCCAGCAGCTTATCTGAGTTTGTTCGCAATCAGCCCCAGCATTTT.

The chain links TRBV7-9 to TRBJ2-7; 11 nucleotides match TRBD2. Germline V CDR1 and CDR2: SEHNR, FQNEAQ (reference sequence). After removal of 6 bases from V and 0 bases from J, the junction contained 1 base not matched to a gene. The CDR3 has 14 amino acids. CDR3 sequence reads: CASRLAGASYEQYF. The CDR3 DNA reads as TGTGCCAGCAGACTAGCGGGGGCCTCCTACGAGCAGTACTTC.

This clonotype was observed many times. The V and J genes are TRBV2 and TRBJ1-2; 7 positions agree with TRBD1. Germline CDR1 SNHLY, CDR2 FYNNEI. V lost 7 bases and J lost 3; bases outside the gene matches: 5. CDR3 length equals 13 residues. CDR3 sequence reads: CASILDRDYGYTF. The CDR3 bases are TGTGCCAGCATTTTAGACAGGGACTATGGCTACACCTTC.

J is TRBJ1-2 and V is TRBV12-5; D not resolved. CDR1 and CDR2 (germline): LGHNT, FRNRAP. The ends were cut back, 6 bases at V and 4 bases at J, with 12 bases in the middle. The CDR3 extends over 13 amino acids. The CDR3: CASGPGVLYGYTF. The CDR3 coding sequence is TGTGCTAGTGGACCCGGGGTCCTCTATGGCTACACCTTC.

Note on this clonotype: This may be a read error, as it is one base from a much larger clone. The chain joins TRBV9 to TRBJ2-2, with a possible D match to TRBD2 (6 bases). This CDR3 comprises 16 residues. The ends were cut back, 3 bases at V and 1 base at J, with 13 bases in the middle. CDR1 SGDLS and CDR2 YYNGEE come from the germline V gene. The CDR3 DNA is TGTGCCAGCAGCGGGAGGGCTAGCGAGAACACCGGGGAGCTGTTTTTT. It is translated as CASSGRASENTGELFF.

Comment on this clonotype: The junction shows a germline mismatch at one end, possibly a read error. The chain carries TRBV4-1 and TRBJ1-1, with 12 nucleotides matching TRBD1. Per the germline V gene, CDR1 is MGHRA and CDR2 is YSYEKL. The CDR3 consists of 16 residues. CDR3 sequence: CASSSGQGALNTEAFF. In DNA form, the CDR3 reads TGTGCCAGCAGTTCGGGACAGGGGGCCCTGAACACTGAAGCTTTCTTT.

The chain has TRBV25-1 and TRBJ1-1; D ambiguous. V was clipped by 8 bases and J by 4 bases, with 17 bases between them. Germline CDR1 is MGHDK and CDR2 is SYGVNS. The CDR3 has 14 residues. The CDR3 region is CASPASVGGTEAFF. The CDR3 DNA sequence: TGTGCCAGCCCGGCCTCGGTTGGTGGCACTGAAGCTTTCTTT.